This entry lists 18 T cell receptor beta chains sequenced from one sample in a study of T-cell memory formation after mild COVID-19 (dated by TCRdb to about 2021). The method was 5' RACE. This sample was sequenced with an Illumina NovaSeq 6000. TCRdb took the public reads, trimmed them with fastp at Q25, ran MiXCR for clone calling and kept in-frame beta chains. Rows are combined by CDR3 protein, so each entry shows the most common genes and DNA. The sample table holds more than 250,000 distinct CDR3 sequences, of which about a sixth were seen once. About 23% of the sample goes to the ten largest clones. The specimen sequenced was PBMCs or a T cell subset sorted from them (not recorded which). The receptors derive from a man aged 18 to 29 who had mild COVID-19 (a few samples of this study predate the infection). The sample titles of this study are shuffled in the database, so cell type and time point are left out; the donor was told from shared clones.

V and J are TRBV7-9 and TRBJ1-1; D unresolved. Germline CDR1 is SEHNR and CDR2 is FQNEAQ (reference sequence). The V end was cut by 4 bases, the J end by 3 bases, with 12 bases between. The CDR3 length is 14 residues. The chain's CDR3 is CASSSPGGYTEAFF. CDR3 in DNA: TGTGCCAGCAGCTCGCCAGGCGGTTACACTGAAGCTTTCTTT.

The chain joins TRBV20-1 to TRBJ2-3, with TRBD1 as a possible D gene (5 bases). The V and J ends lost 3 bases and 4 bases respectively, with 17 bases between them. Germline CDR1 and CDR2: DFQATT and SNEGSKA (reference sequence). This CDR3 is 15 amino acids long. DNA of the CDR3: TGCAGTGCTAGCCGGCACAGGAATAGGGCAGATACGCAGTATTTT. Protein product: CSASRHRNRADTQYF.

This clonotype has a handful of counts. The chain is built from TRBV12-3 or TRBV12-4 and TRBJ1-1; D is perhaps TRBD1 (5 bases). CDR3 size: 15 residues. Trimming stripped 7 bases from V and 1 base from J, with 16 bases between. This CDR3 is CASTQSGAWNTEAFF. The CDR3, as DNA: TGTGCCAGCACCCAGTCCGGGGCTTGGAACACTGAAGCTTTCTTT.

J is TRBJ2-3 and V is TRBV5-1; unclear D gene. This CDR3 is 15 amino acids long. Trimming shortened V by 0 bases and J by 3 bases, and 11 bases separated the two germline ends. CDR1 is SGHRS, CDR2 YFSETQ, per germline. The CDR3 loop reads CASSLASLRTDTQYF. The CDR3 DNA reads TGCGCCAGCAGCTTGGCCTCCCTGAGGACAGATACGCAGTATTTT.

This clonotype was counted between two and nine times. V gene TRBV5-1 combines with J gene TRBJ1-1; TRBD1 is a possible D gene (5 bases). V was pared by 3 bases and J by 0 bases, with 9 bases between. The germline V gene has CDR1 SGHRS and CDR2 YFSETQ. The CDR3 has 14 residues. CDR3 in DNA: TGCGCCAGCAGCTGGGACGGTTTGAACACTGAAGCTTTCTTT. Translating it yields CASSWDGLNTEAFF. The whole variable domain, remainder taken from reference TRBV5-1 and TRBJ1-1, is KAGVTQTPRYLIKTRGQQVTLSCSPISGHRSVSWYQQTPGQGLQFLFEYFSETQRNKGNFPGRFSGRQFSNSRSEMNVSTLELGDSALYLCASSWDGLNTEAFFGQGTRLTVV.

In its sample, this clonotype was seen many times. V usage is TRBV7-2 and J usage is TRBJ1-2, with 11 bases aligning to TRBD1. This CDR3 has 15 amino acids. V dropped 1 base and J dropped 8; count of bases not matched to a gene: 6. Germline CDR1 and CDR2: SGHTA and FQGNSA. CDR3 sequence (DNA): TGTGCCAGCAGCTTAGGTGGGGACAGGGGGTCCGGCTACACCTTC. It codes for CASSLGGDRGSGYTF.

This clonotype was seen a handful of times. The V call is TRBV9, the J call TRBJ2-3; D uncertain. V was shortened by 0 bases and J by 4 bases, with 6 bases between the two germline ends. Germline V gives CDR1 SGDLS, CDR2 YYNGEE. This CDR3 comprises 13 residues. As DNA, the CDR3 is TGTGCCAGCAGCGTAGTTTTCGCAGATACGCAGTATTTT. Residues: CASSVVFADTQYF.

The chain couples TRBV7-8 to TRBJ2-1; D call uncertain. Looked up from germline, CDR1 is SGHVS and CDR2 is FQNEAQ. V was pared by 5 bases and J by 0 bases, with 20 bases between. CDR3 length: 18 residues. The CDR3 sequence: CASSRQVSPLSSYNEQFF. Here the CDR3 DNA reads TGTGCCAGCAGCCGCCAGGTGTCCCCTCTTAGCTCCTACAATGAGCAGTTCTTC.

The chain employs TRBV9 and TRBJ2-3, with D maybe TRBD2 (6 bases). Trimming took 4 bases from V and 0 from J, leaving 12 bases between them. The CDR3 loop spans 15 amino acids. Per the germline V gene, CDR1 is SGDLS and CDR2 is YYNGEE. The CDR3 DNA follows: TGTGCCAGCAGCTTCGGGGGTACTAGCACAGATACGCAGTATTTT. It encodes CASSFGGTSTDTQYF.

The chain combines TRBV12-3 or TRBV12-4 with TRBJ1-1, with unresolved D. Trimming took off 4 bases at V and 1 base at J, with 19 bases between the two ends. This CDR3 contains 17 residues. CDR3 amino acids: CASSSPTLLRGNTEAFF. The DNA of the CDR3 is TGTGCCAGCAGTTCACCGACACTCCTTCGGGGGAACACTGAAGCTTTCTTT.

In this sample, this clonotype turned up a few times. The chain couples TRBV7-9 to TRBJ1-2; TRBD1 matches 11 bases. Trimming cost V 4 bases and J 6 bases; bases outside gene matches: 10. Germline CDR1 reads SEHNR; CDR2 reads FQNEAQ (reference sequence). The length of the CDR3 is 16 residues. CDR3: CASSSTPRDRGNGYTF. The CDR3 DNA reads TGTGCCAGCAGCTCCACACCAAGGGACAGGGGGAATGGCTACACCTTC. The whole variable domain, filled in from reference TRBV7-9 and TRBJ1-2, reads DTGVSQNPRHKITKRGQNVTFRCDPISEHNRLYWYRQTLGQGPEFLTYFQNEAQLEKSRLLSDRFSAERPKGSFSTLEIQRTEQGDSAMYLCASSSTPRDRGNGYTFGSGTRLTVV.

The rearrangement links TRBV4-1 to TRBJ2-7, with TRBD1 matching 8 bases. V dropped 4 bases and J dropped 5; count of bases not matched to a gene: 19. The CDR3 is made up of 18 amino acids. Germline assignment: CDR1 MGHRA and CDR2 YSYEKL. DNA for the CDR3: TGCGCCAGCAGCCCTATAATACCACCCCAGGGGGCGCGGGACGAGCAGTACTTC. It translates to CASSPIIPPQGARDEQYF.

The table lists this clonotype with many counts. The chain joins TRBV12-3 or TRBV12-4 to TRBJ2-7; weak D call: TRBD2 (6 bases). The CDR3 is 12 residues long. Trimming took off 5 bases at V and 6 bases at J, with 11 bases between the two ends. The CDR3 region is CASSPTGGEQYV. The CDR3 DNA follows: TGTGCCAGCAGTCCGACCGGGGGCGAGCAGTACGTC.

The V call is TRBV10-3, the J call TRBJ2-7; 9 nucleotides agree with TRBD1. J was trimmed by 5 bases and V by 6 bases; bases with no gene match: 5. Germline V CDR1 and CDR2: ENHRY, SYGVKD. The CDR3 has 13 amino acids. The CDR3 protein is CAIRGTGGNEQYV. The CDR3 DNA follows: TGTGCCATCAGGGGTACAGGGGGCAACGAGCAGTACGTC.

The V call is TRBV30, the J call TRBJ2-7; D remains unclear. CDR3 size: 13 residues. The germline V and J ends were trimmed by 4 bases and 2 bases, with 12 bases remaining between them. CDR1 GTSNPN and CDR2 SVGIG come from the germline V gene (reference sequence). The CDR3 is CAWTFTAAYEQYF. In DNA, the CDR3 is TGTGCCTGGACCTTTACGGCGGCCTACGAGCAGTACTTC.

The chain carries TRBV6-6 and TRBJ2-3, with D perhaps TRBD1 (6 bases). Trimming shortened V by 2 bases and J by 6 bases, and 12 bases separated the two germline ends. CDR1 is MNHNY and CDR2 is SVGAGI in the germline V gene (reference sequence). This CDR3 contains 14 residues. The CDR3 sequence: CASSYTDRMDTQYF. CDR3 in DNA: TGTGCCAGCAGTTACACCGACAGGATGGATACGCAGTATTTT.

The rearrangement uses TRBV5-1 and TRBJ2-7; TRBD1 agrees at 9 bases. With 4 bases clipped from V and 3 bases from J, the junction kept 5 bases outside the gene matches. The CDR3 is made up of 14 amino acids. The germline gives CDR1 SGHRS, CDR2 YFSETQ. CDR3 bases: TGCGCCAGCAGCGGGGACAGGGCCCGCTACGAGCAGTACTTC. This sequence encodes CASSGDRARYEQYF.

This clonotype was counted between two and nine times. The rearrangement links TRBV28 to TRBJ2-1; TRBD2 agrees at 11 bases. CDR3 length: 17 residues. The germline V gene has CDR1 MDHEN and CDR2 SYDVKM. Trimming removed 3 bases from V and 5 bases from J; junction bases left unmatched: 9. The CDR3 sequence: CASSLLAGGPTDNEQFF. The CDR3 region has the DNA TGTGCCAGCAGTTTGCTAGCGGGGGGCCCCACCGACAATGAGCAGTTCTTC. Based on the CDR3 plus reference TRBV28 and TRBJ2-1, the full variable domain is DVKVTQSSRYLVKRTGEKVFLECVQDMDHENMFWYRQDPGLGLRLIYFSYDVKMKEKGDIPEGYSVSREKKERFSLILESASTNQTSMYLCASSLLAGGPTDNEQFFGPGTRLTVL.